This TCR beta chain stems from a study of blood T cells in healthy people across ages. Overall study context: Per two T cells, template switching captured roughly one barcoded beta molecule.

A second roughly 6 to 12 cycle PCR used barcoded and J-beta primers. TCRdb re-called the 5' RACE reads with MiXCR, one entry per CDR3 protein. The sample holds some 1,800,000 distinct CDR3 sequences, approximately 40% seen once. This clonotype came up a few times. V gave up 2 bases and J gave up 3 bases; unmatched junction bases: 4. CDR1 and CDR2 from the germline V gene are LGHNA and YSLEER. This CDR3 comprises 14 residues. The TCR sequence derives from a human donor in good health. The source material was blood. The chain links TRBV4-3 to TRBJ2-7; 7 nucleotides align to TRBD1. As DNA, the CDR3 is TGCGCCAGCAGCCAATCGACAGGGTTCTACGAGCAGTACTTC. This translates into CASSQSTGFYEQYF.